Shown below are 12 T cell receptor beta chains from a single sample sequenced in a study of a mutant IDH1 vaccine in newly diagnosed glioma. Time point noted: baseline, week 1 (first vaccination visit). Treatment indicated: pre-vaccination baseline after standard-of-care therapy. Using immunoSEQ multiplex PCR, the repertoire was profiled, and TCRdb retains in-frame clones only, with some absent. The profile covers about 30,000 clones, with around 80% appearing a single time and approximately 19% taken by the ten largest. The source material was PBMCs, sampled from a glioma patient treated with radiotherapy, temozolomide or both. The receptors shown here come from a man younger than 40 with glioma.

J is TRBJ1-5 and V is TRBV19; D remains ambiguous. The CDR3 totals 15 residues. Trimming removed 4 bases from V and 3 bases from J, with 13 bases in between. CDR1 LNHDA and CDR2 SQIVND come from the germline V gene (reference sequence). In DNA form, the CDR3 reads TGTGCCAGTAGTACCCCCCATGACCTCAATCAGCCCCAGCATTTT. Residues: CASSTPHDLNQPQHF.

This clone has a single count. V gene TRBV6-5 combines with J gene TRBJ2-2; D is possibly TRBD1 (6 bases). The length of the CDR3 is 13 residues. V lost 6 bases to trimming and J lost 4 bases, with 9 bases between them. Germline lookup yields CDR1 MNHEY and CDR2 SVGAGI. CDR3 nucleotides: TGTGCCAGCAGAGGACAGATCACCGGGGAGCTGTTTTTT. Translated, it gives CASRGQITGELFF.

This chain connects TRBV9 to TRBJ2-2; no reliable D call. The CDR3 length is 13 residues. Trimming shortened V by 4 bases and J by 7 bases, and 11 bases separated the two germline ends. Germline V CDR1 and CDR2: SGDLS, YYNGEE. The CDR3 sequence: CASSLTSLGELFF. The CDR3 coding sequence is TGTGCCAGCAGCCTCACTTCCCTCGGGGAGCTGTTTTTT.

This chain connects TRBV5-6 to TRBJ2-7; tentatively, D is TRBD1 (6 bases). Germline V gene lookup returns CDR1 SGHDT and CDR2 YYEEEE. V lost 2 bases and J 4 bases, leaving 10 bases between the germline ends. The CDR3 is 13 residues long. This CDR3 is CASSFTGIYEQYF. In DNA, the CDR3 is TGTGCCAGCAGCTTTACAGGGATTTACGAGCAGTACTTC.

The chain employs TRBV5-4 and TRBJ2-3; 13 bases are a match to TRBD2. J was trimmed by 3 bases and V by 4 bases; bases with no gene match: 5. Germline lookup yields CDR1 SGHNT and CDR2 YYREEE (reference sequence). This CDR3 spans 16 amino acids. CDR3 nucleotides: TGTGCCAGCAGCGGGGGGACTAGCGGGGTGACAGATACGCAGTATTTT. Its protein is CASSGGTSGVTDTQYF.

This clone came up once. Here the CDR3 DNA reads TGTGCCAGCAGCCCGACCTACGAGCAGTACTTC. This translates into CASSPTYEQYF. The gene calls are TRBV28 and TRBJ2-7; D is ambiguous. Germline lookup yields CDR1 MDHEN and CDR2 SYDVKM. This CDR3 has 11 amino acids. The V end was cut by 6 bases, the J end by 2 bases, with 5 bases between.

The chain joins TRBV7-9 to TRBJ2-7; perhaps D is TRBD1 or TRBD2 (5 bases each). The CDR3 has 14 residues. V dropped 3 bases and J dropped 2 bases, with 11 bases sitting between them. The germline V gene has CDR1 SEHNR and CDR2 FQNEAQ (reference sequence). The CDR3 bases are TGTGCCAGCAGCTTGGTGGGGGATCCCTACGAGCAGTACTTC. This translates into CASSLVGDPYEQYF.

CDR3 region: CASSPVGAGTEAFF. The CDR3 DNA is TGTGCCAGCAGCCCAGTGGGGGCCGGCACTGAAGCTTTCTTT. The V and J genes are TRBV7-3 and TRBJ1-1; possible D gene TRBD1, 6 bases. The germline V gene has CDR1 SGHTA and CDR2 FQGTGA. The CDR3 sequence is 14 residues long. V shed 5 bases and J shed 4 bases, with 14 bases lying between them.

This clone came up once. The V call is TRBV4-3, the J call TRBJ2-2; D is undetermined. The germline CDR1 and CDR2 sequences are LGHNA and YSLEER. The V and J ends lost 1 base and 2 bases respectively, with 8 bases between them. CDR3 length: 15 amino acids. CDR3 amino acids: CASSQGAENTGELFF. CDR3 coding DNA: TGCGCCAGCAGCCAAGGGGCAGAAAACACCGGGGAGCTGTTTTTT.

This sequence joins TRBV5-6 and TRBJ1-2; possibly TRBD1 for D (6 bases). The CDR3 runs to 15 residues. Germline V gene lookup returns CDR1 SGHDT and CDR2 YYEEEE. V was trimmed by 4 bases and J by 5 bases, leaving 18 bases between them. For the CDR3, the DNA is TGTGCCAGCAGCACTTGGGCCCTTAGGGGGTATGGCTACACCTTC. The encoded protein is CASSTWALRGYGYTF.

The chain employs TRBV14 and TRBJ2-2; D unclear. V lost 4 bases, J lost 8 bases, and 11 bases lay in between. This CDR3 region has 13 residues. Germline CDR1 and CDR2: SGHDN and FVKESK. CDR3 region: CASSRSRIGELFF. The CDR3 DNA follows: TGTGCCAGCAGCCGATCTCGGATTGGGGAGCTGTTTTTT.

The rearrangement links TRBV7-2 to TRBJ2-3, with 7 bases fitting TRBD2. V shed 3 bases, J shed 5 bases, and the junction held 8 bases outside the gene matches. CDR1 is SGHTA, CDR2 FQGNSA, per germline. There are 15 residues in the CDR3. In DNA, the CDR3 is TGTGCCAGCAGCTTTATGCGGGAGATGGGAGATACGCAGTATTTT. It yields the protein CASSFMREMGDTQYF.